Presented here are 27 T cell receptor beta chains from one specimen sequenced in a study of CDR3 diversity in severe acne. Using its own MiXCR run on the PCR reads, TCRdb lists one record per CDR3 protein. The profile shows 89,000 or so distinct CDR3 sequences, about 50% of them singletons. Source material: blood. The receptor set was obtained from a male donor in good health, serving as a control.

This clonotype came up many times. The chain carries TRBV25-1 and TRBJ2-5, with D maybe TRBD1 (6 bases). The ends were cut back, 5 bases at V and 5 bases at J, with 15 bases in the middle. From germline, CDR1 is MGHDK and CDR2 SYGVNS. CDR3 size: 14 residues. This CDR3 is CASSPTWGPETQYF. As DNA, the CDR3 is TGTGCCAGCAGTCCAACGTGGGGGCCGGAGACCCAGTACTTC.

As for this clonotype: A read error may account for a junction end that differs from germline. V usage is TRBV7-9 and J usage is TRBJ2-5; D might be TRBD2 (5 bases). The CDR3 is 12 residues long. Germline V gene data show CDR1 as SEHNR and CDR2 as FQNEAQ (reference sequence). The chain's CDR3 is CAGSSYRGEQFF. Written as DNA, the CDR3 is TGTGCCGGCAGCTCCTACCGGGGTGAGCAGTTCTTT. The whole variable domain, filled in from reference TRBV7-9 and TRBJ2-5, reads DTGVSQNPRHKITKRGQNVTFRCDPISEHNRLYWYRQTLGQGPEFLTYFQNEAQLEKSRLLSDRFSAERPKGSFSTLEIQRTEQGDSAMYLCAGSSYRGEQFFGPGTRLLVL.

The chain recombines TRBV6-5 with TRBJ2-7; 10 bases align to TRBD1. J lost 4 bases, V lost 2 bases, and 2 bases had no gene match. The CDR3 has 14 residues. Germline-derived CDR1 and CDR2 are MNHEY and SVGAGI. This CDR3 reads CASSYPGQGYEQYF. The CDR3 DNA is TGTGCCAGCAGTTACCCGGGACAGGGGTACGAGCAGTACTTC.

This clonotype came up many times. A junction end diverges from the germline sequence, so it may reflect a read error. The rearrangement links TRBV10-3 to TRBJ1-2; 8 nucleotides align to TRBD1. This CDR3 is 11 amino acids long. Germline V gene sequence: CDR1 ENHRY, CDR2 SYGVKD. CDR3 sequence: CAISDGQGHLF. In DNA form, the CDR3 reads TGTGCCATCAGTGACGGACAGGGACACCTCTTC.

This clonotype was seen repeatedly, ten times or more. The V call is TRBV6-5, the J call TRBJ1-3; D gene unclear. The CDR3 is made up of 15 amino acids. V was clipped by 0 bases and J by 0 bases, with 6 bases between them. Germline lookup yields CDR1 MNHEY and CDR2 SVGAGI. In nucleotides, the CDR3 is TGTGCCAGCAGTTACTCGTCAGTCTCTGGAAACACCATATATTTT. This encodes CASSYSSVSGNTIYF.

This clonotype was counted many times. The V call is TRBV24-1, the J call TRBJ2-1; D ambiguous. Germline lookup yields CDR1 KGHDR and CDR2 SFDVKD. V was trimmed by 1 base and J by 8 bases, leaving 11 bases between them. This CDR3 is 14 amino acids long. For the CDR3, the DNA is TGTGCCACCAGTGATTTCTCGGGTTTTGATGAGCAGTTCTTC. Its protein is CATSDFSGFDEQFF.

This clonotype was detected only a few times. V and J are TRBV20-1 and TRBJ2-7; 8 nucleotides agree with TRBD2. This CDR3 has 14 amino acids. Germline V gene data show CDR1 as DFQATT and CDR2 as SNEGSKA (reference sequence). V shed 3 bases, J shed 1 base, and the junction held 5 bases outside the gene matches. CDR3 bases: TGCAGTGCTAGTGGAGCGGGAGATTCCTACGAGCAGTACTTC. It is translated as CSASGAGDSYEQYF.

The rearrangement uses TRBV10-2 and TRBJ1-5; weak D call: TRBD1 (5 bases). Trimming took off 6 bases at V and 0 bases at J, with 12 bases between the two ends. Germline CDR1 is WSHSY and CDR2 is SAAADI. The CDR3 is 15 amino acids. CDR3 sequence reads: CASSRLGDSNQPQHF. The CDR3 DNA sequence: TGCGCCAGCAGCCGACTGGGGGATAGCAATCAGCCCCAGCATTTT.

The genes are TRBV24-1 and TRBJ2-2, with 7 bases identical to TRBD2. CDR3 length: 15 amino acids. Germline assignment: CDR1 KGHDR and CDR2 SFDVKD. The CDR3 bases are TGTGCTAGAGATCTGGTCGCGGGAGAAACCGGGGAGCTGTTTTTT. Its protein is CARDLVAGETGELFF.

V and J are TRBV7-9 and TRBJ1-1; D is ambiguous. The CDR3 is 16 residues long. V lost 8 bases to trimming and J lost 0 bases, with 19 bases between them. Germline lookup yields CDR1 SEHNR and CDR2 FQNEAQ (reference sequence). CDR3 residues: CASAFAVGQMNTEAFF. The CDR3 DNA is TGTGCCAGCGCTTTCGCGGTGGGTCAGATGAACACTGAAGCTTTCTTT.

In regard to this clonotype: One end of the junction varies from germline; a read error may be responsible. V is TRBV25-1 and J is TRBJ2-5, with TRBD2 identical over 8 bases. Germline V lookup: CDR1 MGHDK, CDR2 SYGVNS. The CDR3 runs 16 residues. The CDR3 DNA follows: TGTGCCAGCAGTGAATACACTGGGGGGACTAGGGAGACCCAGTGCTTC. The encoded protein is CASSEYTGGTRETQCF.

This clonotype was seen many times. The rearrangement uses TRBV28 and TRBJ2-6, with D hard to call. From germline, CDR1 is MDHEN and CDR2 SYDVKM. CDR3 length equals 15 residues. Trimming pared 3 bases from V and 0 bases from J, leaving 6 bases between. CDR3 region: CASSFSGSGANVLTF. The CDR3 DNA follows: TGTGCCAGCAGTTTCAGTGGCTCTGGGGCCAACGTCCTGACTTTC.

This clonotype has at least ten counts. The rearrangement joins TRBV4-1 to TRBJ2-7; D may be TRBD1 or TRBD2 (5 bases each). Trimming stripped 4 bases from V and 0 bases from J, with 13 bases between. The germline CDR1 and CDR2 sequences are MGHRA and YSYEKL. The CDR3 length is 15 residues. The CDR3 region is CASSRPGQGSYEQYF. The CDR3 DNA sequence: TGCGCCAGCAGCCGTCCGGGGCAGGGCTCCTACGAGCAGTACTTC.

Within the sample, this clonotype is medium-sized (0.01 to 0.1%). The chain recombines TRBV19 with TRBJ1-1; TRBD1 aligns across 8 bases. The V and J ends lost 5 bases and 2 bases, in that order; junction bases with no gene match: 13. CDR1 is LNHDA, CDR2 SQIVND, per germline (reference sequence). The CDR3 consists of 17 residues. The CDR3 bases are TGTGCCAGTAGTCCCTGGGCTACAGGGGGACCCAACACTGAAGCTTTCTTT. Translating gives CASSPWATGGPNTEAFF.

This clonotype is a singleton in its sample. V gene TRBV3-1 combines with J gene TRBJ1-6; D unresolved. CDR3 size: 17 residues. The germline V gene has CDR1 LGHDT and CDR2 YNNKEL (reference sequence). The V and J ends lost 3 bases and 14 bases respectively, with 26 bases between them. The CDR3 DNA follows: TGTGCCAGCAGCCAGGAACCCGGTGGAAACGGATTATCATCCCTCCACTTT. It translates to CASSQEPGGNGLSSLHF.

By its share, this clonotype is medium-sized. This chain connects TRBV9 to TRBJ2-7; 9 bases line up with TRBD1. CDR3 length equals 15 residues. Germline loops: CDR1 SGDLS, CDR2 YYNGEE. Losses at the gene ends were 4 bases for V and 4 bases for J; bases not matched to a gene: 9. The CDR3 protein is CASSSSDRGVYEQYF. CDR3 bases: TGTGCCAGCAGCTCTTCGGACAGGGGCGTTTACGAGCAGTACTTC.

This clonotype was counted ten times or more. The CDR3 DNA reads as TGCAGTGCCCAGTTACCTTATGGCTACACCTTC. It encodes CSAQLPYGYTF. The chain links TRBV20-1 to TRBJ1-2; D unresolved. Trimming took 6 bases from V and 5 from J, leaving 10 bases between them. This CDR3 has 11 residues. Looked up from germline, CDR1 is DFQATT and CDR2 is SNEGSKA (reference sequence).

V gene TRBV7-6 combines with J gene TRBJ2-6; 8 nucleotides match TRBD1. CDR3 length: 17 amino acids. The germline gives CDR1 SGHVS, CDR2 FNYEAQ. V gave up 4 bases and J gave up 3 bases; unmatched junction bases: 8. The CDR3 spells CASSSRQGAGGANVLTF. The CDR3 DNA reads TGTGCCAGCAGCTCGCGGCAGGGGGCTGGTGGGGCCAACGTCCTGACTTTC.

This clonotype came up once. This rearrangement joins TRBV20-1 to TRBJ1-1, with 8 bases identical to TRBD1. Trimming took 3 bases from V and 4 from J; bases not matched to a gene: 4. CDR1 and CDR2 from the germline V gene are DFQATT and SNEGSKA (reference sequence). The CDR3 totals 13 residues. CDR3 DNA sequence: TGCAGTGCTAGGGCCACAGGGGGCACTGAAGCTTTCTTT. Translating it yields CSARATGGTEAFF.

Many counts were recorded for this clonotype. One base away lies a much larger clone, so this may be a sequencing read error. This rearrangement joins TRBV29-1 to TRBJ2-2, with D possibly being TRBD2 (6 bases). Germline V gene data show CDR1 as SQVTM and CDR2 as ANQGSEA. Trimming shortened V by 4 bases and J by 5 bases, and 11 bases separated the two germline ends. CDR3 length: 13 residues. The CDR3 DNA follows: TGCAGCGTTGTGGGTCGGGGGACCGGGGAGCTGTTTTTT. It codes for CSVVGRGTGELFF.

The CDR3 DNA follows: TGCAGTGCTAGAGGTCGCGGGAGGGCCCGAGAGACCCAGTACTTC. This gives the protein CSARGRGRARETQYF. The chain recombines TRBV20-1 with TRBJ2-5, with 9 bases fitting TRBD2. The CDR3 covers 15 residues. The J segment lost 4 bases and the V segment lost 1 base, leaving 7 bases of the junction unmatched. From germline, CDR1 is DFQATT and CDR2 SNEGSKA (reference sequence).

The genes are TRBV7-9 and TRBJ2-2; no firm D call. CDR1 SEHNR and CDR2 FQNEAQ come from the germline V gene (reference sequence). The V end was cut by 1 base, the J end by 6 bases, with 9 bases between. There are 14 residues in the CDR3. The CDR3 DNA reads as TGTGCCAGCAGCTTAGGTGCTAGGGCCGGGGAGCTGTTTTTT. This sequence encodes CASSLGARAGELFF.

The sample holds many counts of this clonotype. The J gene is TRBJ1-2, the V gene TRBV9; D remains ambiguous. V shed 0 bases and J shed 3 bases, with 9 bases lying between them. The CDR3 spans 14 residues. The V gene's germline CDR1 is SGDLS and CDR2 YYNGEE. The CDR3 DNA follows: TGTGCCAGCAGCGTAGGAAGTCGGGACTATGGCTACACCTTC. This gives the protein CASSVGSRDYGYTF.

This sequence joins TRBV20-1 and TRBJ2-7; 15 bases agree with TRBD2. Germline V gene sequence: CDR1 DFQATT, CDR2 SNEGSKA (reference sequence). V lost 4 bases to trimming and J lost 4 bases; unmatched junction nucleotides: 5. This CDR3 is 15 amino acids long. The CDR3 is CSANGLAGGGYEQYF. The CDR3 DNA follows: TGCAGTGCTAATGGACTAGCGGGGGGGGGGTACGAGCAGTACTTC.

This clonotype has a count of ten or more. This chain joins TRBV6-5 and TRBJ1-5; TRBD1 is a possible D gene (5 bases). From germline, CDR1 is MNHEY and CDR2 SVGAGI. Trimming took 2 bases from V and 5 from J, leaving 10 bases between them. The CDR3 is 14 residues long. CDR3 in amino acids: CASSYDGTDQPQHF. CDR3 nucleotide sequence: TGTGCCAGCAGTTACGATGGGACTGATCAGCCCCAGCATTTT.

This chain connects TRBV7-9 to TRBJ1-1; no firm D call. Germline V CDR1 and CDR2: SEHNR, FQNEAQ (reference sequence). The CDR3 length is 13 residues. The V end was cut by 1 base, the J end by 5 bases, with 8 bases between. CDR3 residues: CASSLGPETEAFF. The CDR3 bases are TGTGCCAGCAGCTTAGGGCCCGAGACTGAAGCTTTCTTT.

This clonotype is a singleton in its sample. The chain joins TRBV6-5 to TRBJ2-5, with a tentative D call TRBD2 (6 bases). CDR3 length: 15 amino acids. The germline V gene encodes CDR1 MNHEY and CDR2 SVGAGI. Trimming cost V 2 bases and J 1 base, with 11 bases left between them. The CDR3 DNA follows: TGTGCCAGCAGTTACCGCGGGGCGTTCCAAGAGACCCAGTACTTC. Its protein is CASSYRGAFQETQYF.